These 17 T cell receptor beta chains came from one sample sequenced in a study of cytomegalovirus exposure and HLA in healthy donors. Researchers ran the PCR with 60 Vbeta and 13 Jbeta primers. Sequencing used immunoSEQ multiplex PCR; TCRdb keeps in-frame clones, though not all of them. The sample lists roughly 140,000 clones; 60% to 80% were seen once. Sequencing was performed on PBMCs. The receptors were gathered from a male donor in good health and CMV-seronegative.

The rearrangement links TRBV10-3 to TRBJ1-5; a weak D match, TRBD1 (5 bases). The V and J ends lost 10 bases and 2 bases respectively, with 15 bases between them. Germline CDR1 is ENHRY and CDR2 is SYGVKD. The CDR3 covers 14 residues. CDR3: CATSIDRGNQPQHF. CDR3 coding DNA: TGTGCCACCTCAATCGACAGAGGCAATCAGCCCCAGCATTTT.

The V call is TRBV19, the J call TRBJ1-6; D is unresolved. The V gene's germline CDR1 is LNHDA and CDR2 SQIVND (reference sequence). This CDR3 comprises 13 residues. V gave up 3 bases and J gave up 10 bases, with 10 bases separating them. The chain's CDR3 is CASSIGRESPLHF. The DNA for the CDR3 is TGTGCCAGTAGTATTGGGAGGGAGTCACCCCTCCACTTT.

The chain has TRBV7-6 and TRBJ2-3, with D possibly TRBD2 on 6 matching bases. CDR1 and CDR2 from the germline V gene are SGHVS and FNYEAQ. Trimming cost V 2 bases and J 3 bases, with 15 bases left between them. This CDR3 region has 16 residues. The CDR3 spells CASSLNRGRETDTQYF. As DNA, the CDR3 is TGTGCCAGCAGCTTAAATCGGGGGAGAGAGACAGATACGCAGTATTTT.

J is TRBJ1-2 and V is TRBV7-2, with no clear D. Between the trimmed V and J ends, which lost 6 bases and 2 bases, there was a span of 13 bases. The length of the CDR3 is 14 residues. Germline CDR1 is SGHTA and CDR2 is FQGNSA. The chain's CDR3 is CASSEEQRNYGYTF. The CDR3, as DNA: TGTGCCAGCAGTGAGGAGCAGCGCAACTATGGCTACACCTTC.

This clone is a singleton in its sample. The chain is built from TRBV4-1 and TRBJ1-1, with D possibly being TRBD1 (5 bases). This CDR3 is 15 amino acids long. From germline, CDR1 is MGHRA and CDR2 YSYEKL. Trimming shortened V by 4 bases and J by 4 bases, and 16 bases separated the two germline ends. For the CDR3, the DNA is TGCGCCAGCAGCCCCCGGGGGGAGGCCGCCACTGAAGCTTTCTTT. This sequence encodes CASSPRGEAATEAFF.

The J gene is TRBJ1-5, the V gene TRBV6-5; the D gene is possibly TRBD1 (6 bases). The germline gives CDR1 MNHEY, CDR2 SVGAGI. V lost 5 bases to trimming and J lost 0 bases, with 11 bases between them. This CDR3 spans 15 amino acids. The CDR3 sequence is CASSRTAYSNQPQHF. For the CDR3, the DNA is TGTGCCAGCAGTCGGACAGCGTATAGCAATCAGCCCCAGCATTTT.

V and J are TRBV4-3 and TRBJ2-3; 7 bases match TRBD2. Germline V gene data show CDR1 as LGHNA and CDR2 as YSLEER. Trimming cost V 1 base and J 4 bases; bases outside gene matches: 8. The length of the CDR3 is 16 residues. The CDR3 sequence: CASSQGVGEGADTQYF. In nucleotides, the CDR3 is TGCGCCAGCAGCCAAGGGGTAGGGGAGGGTGCAGATACGCAGTATTTT.

The V and J genes are TRBV5-1 and TRBJ1-2; TRBD1 matches at 7 bases. The J segment lost 4 bases and the V segment lost 1 base, leaving 7 bases of the junction unmatched. Germline V gene sequence: CDR1 SGHRS, CDR2 YFSETQ. CDR3 length: 15 residues. As DNA, the CDR3 is TGCGCCAGCAGCTTGCCCGAGACAGGGACCTATGGCTACACCTTC. This sequence encodes CASSLPETGTYGYTF.

This clone came up once. This rearrangement joins TRBV4-3 to TRBJ1-6, with D possibly TRBD1 on 6 matching bases. Looked up from germline, CDR1 is LGHNA and CDR2 is YSLEER. This CDR3 contains 19 residues. The V end lost 0 bases, the J end lost 2 bases, and 17 bases lay between the germline ends. The CDR3 nucleotides read TGCGCCAGCAGCCAAGATACGAGTGCGGGGGCAACCTATAATTCACCCCTCCACTTT. Its protein is CASSQDTSAGATYNSPLHF.

The chain recombines TRBV18 with TRBJ2-5, with 9 bases that match TRBD1. The J segment lost 4 bases and the V segment lost 4 bases, leaving 7 bases of the junction unmatched. The germline V gene encodes CDR1 KGHSH and CDR2 LQKENI. The CDR3 length is 15 residues. The CDR3 DNA reads as TGTGCCAGCTCACAGCTCGGACAGGGGTCAGAGACCCAGTACTTC. The encoded protein is CASSQLGQGSETQYF.

V gene TRBV4-3 combines with J gene TRBJ1-3; 8 nucleotides line up with TRBD1. J lost 1 base, V lost 2 bases, and 1 base had no gene match. CDR1 is LGHNA and CDR2 is YSLEER in the germline V gene. The CDR3 is made up of 15 amino acids. The CDR3 loop reads CASSQRTGSGNTIYF. The CDR3 DNA reads TGCGCCAGCAGCCAACGGACAGGGTCTGGAAACACCATATATTTT.

This sequence joins TRBV19 and TRBJ1-4; maybe TRBD1 (6 bases). CDR1 and CDR2 (germline): LNHDA, SQIVND (reference sequence). The germline V and J ends were trimmed by 11 bases and 2 bases, with 12 bases remaining between them. This CDR3 is built from 13 residues. CDR3 DNA: TGTGCCTGCTCAGGGGTCACTAATGAAAAACTGTTTTTT. This encodes CACSGVTNEKLFF.

The chain links TRBV11-2 to TRBJ2-1; no reliable D call. The CDR3 is 17 residues long. From germline, CDR1 is SGHAT and CDR2 FQNNGV. V was clipped by 1 base and J by 7 bases, with 20 bases between them. CDR3 sequence (DNA): TGTGCCAGCAGCTTAGGGCCCGGCACAGCTGTCAGGAATGAGCAGTTCTTC. It yields the protein CASSLGPGTAVRNEQFF.

A remark on this clone: The missing conserved phenylalanine or tryptophan at the end of this CDR3 makes a read error likely. It is unclear where the CDR3 begins or ends on the DNA, so no DNA is shown, and the CDR3 is as TCRdb lists it. V gene TRBV9 combines with J gene TRBJ1-5. Both ends counted, the CDR3 spans 11 residues. Germline V lookup: CDR1 SGDLS, CDR2 YYNGEE. The chain's CDR3 is CASSVGKPRDG.

The chain couples TRBV2 to TRBJ2-7; 9 bases match TRBD2. CDR3 length equals 12 residues. Germline CDR1 reads SNHLY; CDR2 reads FYNNEI. This CDR3 reads CAGGTSFLEQYF. The CDR3 DNA reads TGTGCTGGAGGGACTAGCTTCCTGGAGCAGTACTTC. The full variable domain, rest sourced from reference TRBV2 and TRBJ2-7, is EPEVTQTPSHQVTQMGQEVILRCVPISNHLYFYWYRQILGQKVEFLVSFYNNEISEKSEIFDDQFSVERPDGSNFTLKIRSTKLEDSAMYFCAGGTSFLEQYFGPGTRLTVT.

The V gene is TRBV2, the J gene TRBJ2-5; 7 positions match TRBD2. Trimming took 1 base from V and 4 from J; bases not matched to a gene: 12. This CDR3 contains 17 residues. In germline, CDR1 is SNHLY, CDR2 FYNNEI. CDR3: CASSEGVSGPRRETQYF. The CDR3 coding sequence is TGTGCCAGCAGTGAAGGGGTTAGCGGGCCTCGCAGAGAGACCCAGTACTTC.

The chain employs TRBV5-1 and TRBJ2-5; TRBD2 agrees at 10 bases. This CDR3 has 15 residues. Looked up from germline, CDR1 is SGHRS and CDR2 is YFSETQ. After removal of 5 bases from V and 9 bases from J, the junction contained 13 bases not matched to a gene. CDR3 DNA: TGCGCCAGCAGATCTAGCGGGGGCCAAGGGGAGGCCCAGTACTTC. Translating gives CASRSSGGQGEAQYF.